This TCR beta chain originates from a study of control samples from healthy donors and cancer patients. The sample holds a few counts of this clone. The repertoire was sequenced with immunoSEQ multiplex PCR; TCRdb's copy has only in-frame clones and lacks some. The sample contains some 100,000 clones, 85% to 90% of which appear only once. CDR3 length: 13 residues. Germline CDR1 MGHRA, CDR2 YSYEKL. V shed 3 bases, J shed 2 bases, and the junction held 1 base outside the gene matches. The source material was blood. This receptor was obtained from a man aged 30 to 45 in good health. This chain links TRBV4-1 with TRBJ2-7, with TRBD1 matching 7 bases. The CDR3 nucleotides are TGCGCCAGCAGCCACGACAGGGCCTACGAGCAGTACTTC. Its protein is CASSHDRAYEQYF.